These 10 T cell receptor beta chains were sequenced from one sample in a study of vaccination and CD4 T cells after COVID-19. Their recognized antigens are unknown. An Oncomine TCR Beta short-read assay was used to sequence the DNA from cultured CD4+ T cells. TCRdb reanalysed the PCR reads using MiXCR and keeps one entry per CDR3 protein. The table lists about 4,600 distinct CDR3 sequences, roughly 60% of them singletons. Treatment of the sample: approximately 10-day PBMC culture with coronavirus spike peptide pools or control peptides (ViraFEST assay). The unexposed donor gave CD4+ T cells before the COVID-19 pandemic (2011-2018). Sequencing input: CD4+ T cells from blood, cultured in vitro. The receptors come from a human donor in good health.

The V call is TRBV7-9, the J call TRBJ2-7; 7 bases align to TRBD2. Germline CDR1 reads SEHNR; CDR2 reads FQNEAQ (reference sequence). The J segment lost 6 bases and the V segment lost 4 bases, leaving 6 bases of the junction unmatched. This CDR3 comprises 13 residues. In DNA, the CDR3 is TGTGCCAGCAGCTACCGCACGGGGGGCGAGCAGTACTTC. Its protein is CASSYRTGGEQYF.

This clonotype came up a few times. CDR3 DNA: TGTGCCAGCAGCCCTCGACAGGGGGCTGGGGGCACTGAAGCTTTCTTT. Translated, it gives CASSPRQGAGGTEAFF. The J gene is TRBJ1-1, the V gene TRBV7-2; TRBD1 matches at 10 bases. The germline V gene encodes CDR1 SGHTA and CDR2 FQGNSA. This CDR3 has 16 residues. V was pared by 5 bases and J by 4 bases, with 10 bases of the junction left unmatched.

The chain uses TRBV7-7 and TRBJ2-3; 7 bases match TRBD2. Germline lookup yields CDR1 SSHAT and CDR2 FNYEAQ (reference sequence). J was trimmed by 6 bases and V by 6 bases; bases with no gene match: 9. CDR3 length: 14 amino acids. CDR3 protein: CASSSSGVRDTQYF. The CDR3 DNA sequence: TGTGCCAGCAGTTCAAGCGGGGTGAGGGATACGCAGTATTTT. Looking up the rest from reference TRBV7-7 and TRBJ2-3 gives the full variable domain: GAGVSQSPRYKVTKRGQDVTLRCDPISSHATLYWYQQALGQGPEFLTYFNYEAQPDKSGLPSDRFSAERPEGSISTLTIQRTEQRDSAMYRCASSSSGVRDTQYFGPGTRLTVL.

This chain links TRBV6-1 with TRBJ2-1; D gene unclear. Trimming pared 7 bases from V and 3 bases from J, leaving 16 bases between. From germline, CDR1 is MNHNS and CDR2 SASEGT. CDR3 length equals 15 residues. CDR3 sequence reads: CASTPSSTGYNEQFF. CDR3 coding DNA: TGTGCCAGCACCCCCAGTTCGACGGGCTACAATGAGCAGTTCTTC.

This clonotype was counted only a few times. The chain recombines TRBV7-2 with TRBJ1-5, with a weak D call TRBD1 (6 bases). V was clipped by 3 bases and J by 0 bases, with 12 bases between them. Germline assignment: CDR1 SGHTA and CDR2 FQGNSA. This CDR3 comprises 16 residues. DNA for the CDR3: TGTGCCAGCAGCTTCCAGGACAGATATAGCAATCAGCCCCAGCATTTT. Amino acid sequence: CASSFQDRYSNQPQHF.

The rearrangement uses TRBV5-6 and TRBJ2-5; no clear D gene. The CDR3 is 13 residues long. V was shortened by 2 bases and J by 1 base, with 6 bases between the two germline ends. Germline lookup yields CDR1 SGHDT and CDR2 YYEEEE. This CDR3 is CASSLSAQETQYF. In DNA, the CDR3 is TGTGCCAGCAGCTTATCAGCCCAAGAGACCCAGTACTTC.

V is TRBV20-1 and J is TRBJ1-5, with 7 bases aligning to TRBD1. Germline V gene data show CDR1 as DFQATT and CDR2 as SNEGSKA (reference sequence). The CDR3 extends over 14 amino acids. V gave up 6 bases and J gave up 2 bases; unmatched junction bases: 7. The CDR3 region is CSAHRGSGNQPQHF. Written as DNA, the CDR3 is TGCAGTGCCCACAGGGGATCGGGCAATCAGCCCCAGCATTTT.

This sequence joins TRBV6-2 or TRBV6-3 and TRBJ1-1; D is uncertain. Trimming removed 6 bases at V and 0 bases at J, with 11 bases between. The V gene's germline CDR1 is MNHEY and CDR2 SVGEGT. The CDR3 has 14 amino acids. The CDR3 nucleotides read TGTGCCAGCAGACCACAAGCTATGAACACTGAAGCTTTCTTT. It translates to CASRPQAMNTEAFF.

The rearrangement uses TRBV7-8 and TRBJ2-2; D is unclear. V was shortened by 1 base and J by 14 bases, with 11 bases between the two germline ends. CDR1 is SGHVS and CDR2 is FQNEAQ in the germline V gene. CDR3 length: 12 amino acids. Here the CDR3 reads CASSLVSAGLFF. CDR3 nucleotide sequence: TGTGCCAGCAGCTTAGTCTCAGCTGGCCTGTTTTTT.

The chain uses TRBV20-1 and TRBJ1-2; D is perhaps TRBD1 (5 bases). Germline-derived CDR1 and CDR2 are DFQATT and SNEGSKA (reference sequence). The CDR3 has 15 amino acids. The V and J ends lost 0 bases and 4 bases respectively, with 15 bases between them. CDR3 amino acids: CSAREQGTASYGYTF. DNA for the CDR3: TGCAGTGCTAGAGAGCAGGGAACTGCCTCCTATGGCTACACCTTC.